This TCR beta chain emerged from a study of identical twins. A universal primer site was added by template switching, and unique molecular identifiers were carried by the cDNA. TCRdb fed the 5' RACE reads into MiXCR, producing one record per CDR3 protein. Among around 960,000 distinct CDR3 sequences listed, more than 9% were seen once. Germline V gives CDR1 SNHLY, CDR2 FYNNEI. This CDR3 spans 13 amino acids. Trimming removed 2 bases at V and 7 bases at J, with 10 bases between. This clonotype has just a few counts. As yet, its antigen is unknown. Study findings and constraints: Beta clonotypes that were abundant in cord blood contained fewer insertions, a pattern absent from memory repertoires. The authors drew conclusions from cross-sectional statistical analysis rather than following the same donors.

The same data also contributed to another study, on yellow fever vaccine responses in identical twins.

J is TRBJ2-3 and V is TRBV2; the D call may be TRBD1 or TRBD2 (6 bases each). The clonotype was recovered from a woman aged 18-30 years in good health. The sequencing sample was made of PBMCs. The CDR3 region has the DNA TGTGCCAGCAGTGAATGGGGGGCTAATACGCAGTATTTT. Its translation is CASSEWGANTQYF.